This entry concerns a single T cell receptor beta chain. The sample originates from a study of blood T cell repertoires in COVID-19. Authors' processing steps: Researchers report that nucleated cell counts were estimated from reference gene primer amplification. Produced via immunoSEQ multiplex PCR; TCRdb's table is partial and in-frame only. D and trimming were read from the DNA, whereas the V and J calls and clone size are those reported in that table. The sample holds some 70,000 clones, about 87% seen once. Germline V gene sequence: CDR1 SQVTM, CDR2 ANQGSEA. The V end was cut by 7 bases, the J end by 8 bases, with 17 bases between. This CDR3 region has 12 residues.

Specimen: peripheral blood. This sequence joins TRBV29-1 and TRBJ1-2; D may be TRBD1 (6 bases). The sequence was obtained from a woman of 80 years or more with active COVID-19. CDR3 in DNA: TGCAGCGGGGGGGCCCCGGCGGGAGGCTACACCTTC. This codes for CSGGAPAGGYTF.